This T cell receptor (beta chain) was retrieved from a study of T cell responses to AZD1222 COVID-19 vaccine. V lost 5 bases, J lost 9 bases, and 14 bases lay in between. The CDR3 runs 13 residues. Germline loops: CDR1 MNHNY, CDR2 SVGAGI (reference sequence). Study-wide points: Nearly half of spike-specific TCRs reportedly target unmutated variant regions. The span of vaccine-associated CD4 TCRs extended across spike, with dominance at 160-218 and 743-854. The peak T cell response came first, and repertoires were sampled only after it.

In regard to this clone: The antigen is undetermined.

This table comes from immunoSEQ multiplex PCR, and its TCRdb copy is limited to in-frame clones, with some not included. Of more than 100,000 clones listed, 88% are singletons. The specimen was peripheral blood, collected on day 0 of AZD1222 vaccination. The chain uses TRBV6-6 and TRBJ1-5; weak D call: TRBD1 (5 bases). The clonotype originates from an adult in good health. The CDR3 loop reads CASSTGGGRPQHF. The CDR3 DNA sequence: TGTGCCAGCAGTACCGGGGGGGGGAGGCCCCAGCATTTT.